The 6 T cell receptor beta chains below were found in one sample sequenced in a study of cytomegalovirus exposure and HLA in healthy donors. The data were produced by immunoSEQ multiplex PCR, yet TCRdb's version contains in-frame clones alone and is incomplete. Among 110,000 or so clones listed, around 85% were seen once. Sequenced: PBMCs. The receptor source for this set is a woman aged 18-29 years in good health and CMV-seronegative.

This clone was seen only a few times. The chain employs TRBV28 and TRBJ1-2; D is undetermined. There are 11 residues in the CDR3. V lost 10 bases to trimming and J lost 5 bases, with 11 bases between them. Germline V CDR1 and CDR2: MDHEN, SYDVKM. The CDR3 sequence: CATAQGYGYTF. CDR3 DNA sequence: TGTGCCACAGCGCAAGGATATGGCTACACCTTC.

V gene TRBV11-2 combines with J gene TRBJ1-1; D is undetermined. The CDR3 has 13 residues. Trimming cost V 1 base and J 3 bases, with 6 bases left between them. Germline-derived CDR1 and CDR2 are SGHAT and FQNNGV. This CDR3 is CASSLASYTEAFF. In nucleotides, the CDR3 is TGTGCCAGCAGCTTAGCCAGTTACACTGAAGCTTTCTTT.

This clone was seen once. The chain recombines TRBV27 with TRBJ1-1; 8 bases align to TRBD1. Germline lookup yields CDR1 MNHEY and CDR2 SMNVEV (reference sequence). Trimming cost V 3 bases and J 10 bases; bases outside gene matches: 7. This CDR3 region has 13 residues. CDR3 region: CASSFRQGSGAFF. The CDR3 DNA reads TGTGCCAGCAGTTTTAGACAGGGGAGTGGAGCTTTCTTT.

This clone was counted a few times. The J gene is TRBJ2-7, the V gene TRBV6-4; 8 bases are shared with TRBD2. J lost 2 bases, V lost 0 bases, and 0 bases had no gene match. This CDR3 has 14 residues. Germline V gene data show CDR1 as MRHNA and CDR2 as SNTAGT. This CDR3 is CASSDSGGAYEQYF. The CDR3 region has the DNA TGTGCCAGCAGTGACTCCGGGGGGGCCTACGAGCAGTACTTC.

The CDR3 DNA follows: TGTGCCAGCGGCCTCGTGAACATTCAGTACTTC. Translated: CASGLVNIQYF. J is TRBJ2-4 and V is TRBV6-1; D not certain. The V and J ends lost 8 bases and 7 bases respectively, with 9 bases between them. The germline CDR1 and CDR2 sequences are MNHNS and SASEGT. The CDR3 is made up of 11 amino acids.

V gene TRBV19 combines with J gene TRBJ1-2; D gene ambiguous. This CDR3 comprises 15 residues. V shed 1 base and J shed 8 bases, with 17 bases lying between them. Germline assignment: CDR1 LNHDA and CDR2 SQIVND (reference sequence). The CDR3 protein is CASSIGTATAGGYTF. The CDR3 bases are TGTGCCAGTAGTATAGGTACAGCAACTGCGGGGGGCTACACCTTC.